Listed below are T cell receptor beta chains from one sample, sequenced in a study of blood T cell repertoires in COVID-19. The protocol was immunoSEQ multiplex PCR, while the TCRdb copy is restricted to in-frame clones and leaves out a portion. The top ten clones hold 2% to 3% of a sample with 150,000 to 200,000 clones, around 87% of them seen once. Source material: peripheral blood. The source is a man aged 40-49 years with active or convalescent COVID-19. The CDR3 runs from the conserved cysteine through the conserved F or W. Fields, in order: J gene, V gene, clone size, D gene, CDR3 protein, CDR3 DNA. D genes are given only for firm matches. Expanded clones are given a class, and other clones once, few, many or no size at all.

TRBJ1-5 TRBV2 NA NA CASNRDSNQPQHF TGTGCCAGCAATCGGGATAGCAATCAGCCCCAGCATTTT
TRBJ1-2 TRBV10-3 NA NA CAISVVQPDFDYGYTF TGTGCCATCAGTGTGGTACAGCCAGATTTTGATTATGGCTACACCTTC
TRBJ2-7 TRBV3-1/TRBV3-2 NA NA CASSQGAFGYEQYF TGTGCCAGCAGCCAAGGGGCGTTTGGTTACGAGCAGTACTTC
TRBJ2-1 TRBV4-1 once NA CASSQATGTLDNEQFF TGCGCCAGCAGCCAAGCCACCGGGACACTTGACAATGAGCAGTTCTTC
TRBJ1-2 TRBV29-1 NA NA CSARGGGLYGYTF TGCAGCGCCAGAGGGGGTGGCCTCTATGGCTACACCTTC
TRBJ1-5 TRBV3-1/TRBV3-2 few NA CASSQGLQPQHF TGTGCCAGCAGCCAAGGACTTCAGCCCCAGCATTTT
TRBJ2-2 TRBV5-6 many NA CASSLFLGLSNTGELFF TGTGCCAGCAGCTTATTCTTAGGACTGTCGAACACCGGGGAGCTGTTTTTT
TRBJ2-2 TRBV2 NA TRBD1 CASSRQGRSNTGELFF TGTGCCAGCAGCCGACAGGGACGATCGAACACCGGGGAGCTGTTTTTT
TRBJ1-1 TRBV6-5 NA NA CASTSGGPGTEAFF TGTGCCAGCACCTCGGGGGGGCCGGGCACTGAAGCTTTCTTT
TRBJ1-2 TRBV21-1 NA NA CASRRRRGLDYGYTF TGTGCCAGCAGAAGACGGAGGGGTTTAGACTATGGCTACACCTTC
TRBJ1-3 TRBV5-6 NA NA CASSTTRTAGNTIYF TGTGCCAGCAGCACAACCAGGACAGCTGGAAACACCATATATTTT
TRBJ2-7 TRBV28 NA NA CASSFLIGSRYEQYF TGTGCCAGCAGTTTTCTCATCGGTTCACGCTACGAGCAGTACTTC
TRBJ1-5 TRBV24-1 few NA CATGGNHDQPQHF TGTGCCACCGGAGGGAATCATGATCAGCCCCAGCATTTT
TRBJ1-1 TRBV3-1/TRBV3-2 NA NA CASSQVAEGRSTEAFF TGTGCCAGCAGCCAAGTAGCAGAGGGTCGCTCCACTGAAGCTTTCTTT
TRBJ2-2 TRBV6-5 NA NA CASSYNRATELFF TGTGCCAGCAGTTACAACAGGGCTACGGAGCTGTTTTTT
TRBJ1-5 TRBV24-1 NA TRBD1 CATSGTGRNQPQHF TGTGCCACCAGTGGGACAGGGCGCAATCAGCCCCAGCATTTT
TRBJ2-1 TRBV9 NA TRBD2 CASSVVAGTYNEQFF TGTGCCAGCAGCGTAGTAGCGGGGACTTACAATGAGCAGTTCTTC
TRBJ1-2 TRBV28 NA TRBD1 CASWGHRGGDYGYTF TGTGCCAGCTGGGGGCACAGGGGTGGGGACTATGGCTACACCTTC
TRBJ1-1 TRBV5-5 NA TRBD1 CASSPGQGVNTEAFF TGTGCCAGCAGCCCCGGACAGGGGGTGAACACTGAAGCTTTCTTT
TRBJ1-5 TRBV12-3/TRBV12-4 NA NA CASSLDRRGQHF TGTGCCAGCAGTTTAGACCGCCGGGGACAGCATTTT
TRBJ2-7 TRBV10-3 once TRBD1 CAISESAGGQGVGEQYF TGTGCCATCAGTGAGTCGGCCGGGGGACAGGGGGTGGGCGAGCAGTACTTC
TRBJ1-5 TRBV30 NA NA CAWSYRVGQPQHF TGTGCCTGGAGTTACAGGGTTGGGCAGCCCCAGCATTTT
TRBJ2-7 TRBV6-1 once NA CASSDRGRLLGYEQYF TGTGCCAGCAGTGACCGGGGAAGGCTCTTGGGTTACGAGCAGTACTTC
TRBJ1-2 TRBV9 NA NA CASSVLAVNYGYTF TGTGCCAGCAGCGTATTAGCAGTTAACTATGGCTACACCTTC
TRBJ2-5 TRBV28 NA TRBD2 CASSLFPSTSAKKTQYF TGTGCCAGCAGTTTGTTCCCCTCGACTAGCGCCAAGAAGACCCAGTACTTC
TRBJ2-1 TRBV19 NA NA CASAGAGWVNEQFF TGTGCCAGTGCAGGGGCAGGCTGGGTCAATGAGCAGTTCTTC
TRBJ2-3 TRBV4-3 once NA CASSQDVEDLTQYF TGCGCCAGCAGCCAAGATGTCGAGGATCTGACGCAGTATTTT
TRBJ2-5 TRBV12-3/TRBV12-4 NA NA CASSFGGQETQYF TGTGCCAGCAGTTTTGGGGGGCAAGAGACCCAGTACTTC
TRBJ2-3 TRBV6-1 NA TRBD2 CASSVRLAGGHSTDTQYF TGTGCCAGCAGTGTCCGACTAGCGGGGGGTCATAGCACAGATACGCAGTATTTT